This TCR beta chain was captured in a study of beta chain features in type 1 diabetes. Trimming cost V 5 bases and J 9 bases; bases outside gene matches: 10. This CDR3 is 16 amino acids long. Per germline, CDR1 MDHEN and CDR2 SYDVKM. Sorting of CD4+ naive, central memory, regulatory and stem cell-like memory cells was performed via CD45RO/CCR7/CD25/CD127/CD95/CD27. This clone has a handful of counts. Its specificity is not known. Sequenced material consisted of expressed TCRB transcripts (all of the isolated RNA was reverse transcribed). Assay: immunoSEQ multiplex PCR; the TCRdb copy retains only in-frame clones and omits some. The table records some 190,000 clones, approximately 8.4% of them present only once. General study findings and limits: Comparison showed that naive, central memory and Treg TCRB repertoires appeared more similar among patients than among healthy donors. When Type 1 diabetes patients were examined, their TCRB CDR3s proved moderately but significantly shorter in all four CD4+ subsets.

Sequenced sample: central memory CD4+ T cells from blood. The V gene is TRBV28, the J gene TRBJ2-1, with 13 bases matching TRBD2. The sequence came from a man in his late teens or twenties with type 1 diabetes. This chain's CDR3 is CASSRLRTSGSAEQFF. CDR3 nucleotides: TGTGCCAGCAGTCGTCTTAGGACTAGCGGGAGTGCTGAGCAGTTCTTC.